Following are 22 T cell receptor beta chains from one sample sequenced in a study of blood T cell repertoires in COVID-19. TCRdb's table, derived via immunoSEQ multiplex PCR, lists solely in-frame clones and lacks some. This table has about 290,000 clones, under 90% appearing once. Sequencing was done on a sample of peripheral blood. The receptors shown here come from a woman under 40 with COVID-19, enrolled during active disease.

This clone is a singleton in its sample. The rearrangement uses TRBV27 and TRBJ1-1; 7 bases map to TRBD1. Trimming removed 0 bases from V and 2 bases from J; junction bases left unmatched: 9. The CDR3 is made up of 17 amino acids. Germline CDR1 MNHEY, CDR2 SMNVEV (reference sequence). In DNA form, the CDR3 reads TGTGCCAGCAGTTTATCCCCTAGACAGGGATTAAACACTGAAGCTTTCTTT. Translation gives CASSLSPRQGLNTEAFF.

The chain recombines TRBV5-1 with TRBJ2-1; TRBD2 matches 15 bases. This CDR3 contains 18 residues. In germline, CDR1 is SGHRS, CDR2 YFSETQ. Unmatched junction bases numbered 5, after V lost 3 bases and J lost 1 base. The CDR3 DNA reads as TGCGCCAGCAGCTCCGGGACTAGCGGGGGGCTATCCTACAATGAGCAGTTCTTC. The encoded protein is CASSSGTSGGLSYNEQFF.

The rearrangement uses TRBV19 and TRBJ1-4; D call uncertain. The CDR3 has 15 amino acids. Germline CDR1 reads LNHDA; CDR2 reads SQIVND (reference sequence). Trimming pared 9 bases from V and 0 bases from J, leaving 14 bases between. The CDR3 reads CASCPEVATNEKLFF. CDR3 sequence (DNA): TGTGCCAGCTGTCCCGAGGTTGCAACTAATGAAAAACTGTTTTTT.

J is TRBJ1-2 and V is TRBV6-5, with TRBD1 as a possible D gene (6 bases). V gave up 6 bases and J gave up 6 bases, with 20 bases separating them. CDR3 length: 15 amino acids. Germline lookup yields CDR1 MNHEY and CDR2 SVGAGI. The DNA for the CDR3 is TGTGCCAGCAGGTCCTTTAGGGGGTCGGGCGATGGCTACACCTTC. Its translation: CASRSFRGSGDGYTF.

This chain joins TRBV27 and TRBJ1-2; tentative D call: TRBD1 (5 bases). V shed 2 bases and J shed 5 bases, with 12 bases lying between them. Germline CDR1 reads MNHEY; CDR2 reads SMNVEV (reference sequence). The CDR3 has 14 amino acids. CDR3 in amino acids: CASSLRGTGYGYTF. The CDR3 DNA sequence: TGTGCCAGCAGTTTACGGGGGACGGGGTATGGCTACACCTTC.

A remark on this clone: Other DNA sequences in this specimen translate into the identical CDR3. In nucleotides, the CDR3 is TGTGCCAGCAGTTACTCTAATTCGAACTATGGCTACACCTTC. Translated: CASSYSNSNYGYTF. The chain recombines TRBV6-5 with TRBJ1-2; D ambiguous. The germline CDR1 and CDR2 sequences are MNHEY and SVGAGI. There are 14 residues in the CDR3. V was pared by 0 bases and J by 2 bases, with 7 bases between.

The rearrangement links TRBV11-3 to TRBJ1-1, with 8 bases lining up with TRBD1. Looked up from germline, CDR1 is SGHNT and CDR2 is YENEEA. With V trimmed by 4 bases and J by 5 bases, 3 bases remained unmatched. This CDR3 is built from 13 residues. The CDR3 loop reads CASSWTGQTEAFF. As DNA, the CDR3 is TGTGCCAGCAGCTGGACAGGGCAGACTGAAGCTTTCTTT.

This clone was found a few times. V is TRBV3-1 (or the pseudogene TRBV3-2) and J is TRBJ2-1; the match to TRBD2 covers 13 bases. CDR1 and CDR2 (germline): LGHDT, YNNKEL (reference sequence). This CDR3 comprises 17 residues. J gave up 8 bases and V 3 bases, and 10 bases lay outside the gene matches. In nucleotides, the CDR3 is TGTGCCAGCAGCCAGGGACTAGCGGGGCCCGCAGGTGATGAGCAGTTCTTC. Protein product: CASSQGLAGPAGDEQFF.

This rearrangement joins TRBV6-6 to TRBJ2-5, with 12 bases identical to TRBD2. There are 16 residues in the CDR3. Unmatched junction bases numbered 7, after V lost 2 bases and J lost 6 bases. Germline V gene lookup returns CDR1 MNHNY and CDR2 SVGAGI (reference sequence). CDR3 residues: CASSYQASGGVKTQYF. CDR3 nucleotides: TGTGCCAGCAGTTACCAAGCTAGCGGGGGGGTGAAGACCCAGTACTTC.

With respect to this clone: Different DNA sequences within this sample yield the same CDR3. The J gene is TRBJ1-2, the V gene TRBV28; D is ambiguous. Per the germline V gene, CDR1 is MDHEN and CDR2 is SYDVKM. V was cut by 1 base and J by 4 bases, with 4 bases left in between. This CDR3 is 12 amino acids long. The CDR3 DNA follows: TGTGCCAGCAGTTTATCCGGCTATGGCTACACCTTC. This encodes CASSLSGYGYTF.

The chain combines TRBV30 with TRBJ2-7; D is ambiguous. The CDR3 runs 12 residues. The V gene's germline CDR1 is GTSNPN and CDR2 SVGIG (reference sequence). The ends were cut back, 3 bases at V and 2 bases at J, with 8 bases in the middle. The CDR3 region is CAWSTKPYEQYF. The DNA of the CDR3 is TGTGCCTGGAGCACAAAACCCTACGAGCAGTACTTC.

The chain couples TRBV2 to TRBJ2-3, with 13 positions matching TRBD2. Unmatched junction bases numbered 7, after V lost 2 bases and J lost 5 bases. This CDR3 contains 17 residues. Per the germline V gene, CDR1 is SNHLY and CDR2 is FYNNEI. The CDR3 bases are TGTGCCAGCAGTGAATCAGGGACTAGCGGGGAGGAAGATACGCAGTATTTT. Translated, it gives CASSESGTSGEEDTQYF.

The chain links TRBV30 to TRBJ1-5; TRBD1 might be the D (5 bases). The V gene's germline CDR1 is GTSNPN and CDR2 SVGIG (reference sequence). V was shortened by 1 base and J by 7 bases, with 14 bases between the two germline ends. The CDR3 has 14 amino acids. CDR3 region: CAWSGYQGNQPQHF. In nucleotides, the CDR3 is TGTGCCTGGAGTGGGTATCAGGGTAACCAGCCCCAGCATTTT.

The J gene is TRBJ2-7, the V gene TRBV27; 11 nucleotides agree with TRBD2. Germline-derived CDR1 and CDR2 are MNHEY and SMNVEV (reference sequence). Trimming at V came to 9 bases and at J to 4 bases, leaving 11 bases not matched to a gene. CDR3 length equals 15 residues. CDR3 amino acids: CASAPGTSGTYEQYF. In nucleotides, the CDR3 is TGTGCCAGTGCCCCGGGGACTAGCGGAACTTACGAGCAGTACTTC.

The rearrangement links TRBV20-1 to TRBJ1-1; possible D gene TRBD1, 5 bases. Germline CDR1 reads DFQATT; CDR2 reads SNEGSKA (reference sequence). Between the trimmed V and J ends, which lost 3 bases and 4 bases, there was a span of 12 bases. The CDR3 extends over 13 amino acids. In DNA form, the CDR3 reads TGCAGTGCTAGTGAACACGGGGGCACTGAAGCTTTCTTT. This translates into CSASEHGGTEAFF.

The chain combines TRBV5-6 with TRBJ1-4; 8 bases agree with TRBD1. The CDR3 has 13 residues. CDR1 is SGHDT and CDR2 is YYEEEE in the germline V gene. V shed 4 bases, J shed 6 bases, and the junction held 2 bases outside the gene matches. CDR3 region: CASSKGQDEKLFF. The CDR3 DNA reads TGTGCCAGCAGCAAGGGACAGGATGAAAAACTGTTTTTT.

The chain recombines TRBV5-5 with TRBJ1-4, with D perhaps TRBD1 (6 bases). The CDR3 covers 14 residues. V lost 4 bases to trimming and J lost 7 bases, with 14 bases between them. Germline V gene lookup returns CDR1 SGHKS and CDR2 YYEKEE (reference sequence). The CDR3 DNA reads as TGTGCCAGCAGCCTCCCGGACAGCGCTGAAAAACTGTTTTTT. Protein: CASSLPDSAEKLFF.

This sequence joins TRBV19 and TRBJ2-7; 10 bases map to TRBD1. Losses at the gene ends were 3 bases for V and 6 bases for J; bases not matched to a gene: 8. There are 15 residues in the CDR3. Germline lookup yields CDR1 LNHDA and CDR2 SQIVND (reference sequence). The DNA of the CDR3 is TGTGCCAGTAGTATCCTGGGACAGGGGTTTTCCGAGCAGTACTTC. This gives the protein CASSILGQGFSEQYF.

The V call is TRBV19, the J call TRBJ1-5; 11 nucleotides agree with TRBD1. V trimming: 3 bases; J trimming: 6 bases; junction bases outside the gene matches: 7. The germline gives CDR1 LNHDA, CDR2 SQIVND (reference sequence). The CDR3 length is 16 residues. CDR3 DNA: TGTGCCAGTAGTATCCTACCGGGACAGGGGGTTCAGCCCCAGCATTTT. Protein product: CASSILPGQGVQPQHF.

V and J are TRBV4-2 and TRBJ1-1; D remains ambiguous. The V end was cut by 2 bases, the J end by 1 base, with 17 bases between. Looked up from germline, CDR1 is LGHNA and CDR2 is YNFKEQ. This CDR3 has 17 residues. The CDR3 nucleotides are TGTGCCAGCAGCCAACTGCTGCAAATAGACAAGAACACTGAAGCTTTCTTT. This translates into CASSQLLQIDKNTEAFF.

The gene calls are TRBV5-6 and TRBJ2-7, with D unclear. CDR3 length: 15 amino acids. The germline V gene encodes CDR1 SGHDT and CDR2 YYEEEE. V lost 0 bases, J lost 4 bases, and 14 bases lay in between. CDR3 protein: CASSLGALRMYEQYF. CDR3 sequence (DNA): TGTGCCAGCAGCTTGGGAGCTTTAAGAATGTACGAGCAGTACTTC.

This clone appeared a single time. The chain couples TRBV27 to TRBJ1-6; no clear D gene. The CDR3 totals 13 residues. The V end was cut by 2 bases, the J end by 6 bases, with 5 bases between. In germline, CDR1 is MNHEY, CDR2 SMNVEV (reference sequence). Written as DNA, the CDR3 is TGTGCCAGCAGTTTACGGAGTAATTCACCCCTCCACTTT. This translates into CASSLRSNSPLHF.